This note documents a single T cell receptor (beta chain) sequence. Generated by immunoSEQ multiplex PCR, the TCRdb table keeps only in-frame clones and is missing some. The sample has roughly 61,000 clones; approximately 94% are singletons. CDR1 is SGHRS, CDR2 YFSETQ, per germline. There are 15 residues in the CDR3. V gave up 2 bases and J gave up 0 bases; unmatched junction bases: 5. These data come from a study of T cell changes during pregnancy in multiple sclerosis. The rearrangement uses TRBV5-1 and TRBJ2-7; 7 bases fit TRBD1. This specimen was CD8+ T cells from peripheral blood mononuclear cells, taken after pregnancy. This clonotype was obtained from a female donor with multiple sclerosis, enrolled in a pregnancy study. In DNA form, the CDR3 reads TGCGCCAGCAGCTTTCGGGACAGTTCCTCCTACGAGCAGTACTTC. Amino acids: CASSFRDSSSYEQYF.